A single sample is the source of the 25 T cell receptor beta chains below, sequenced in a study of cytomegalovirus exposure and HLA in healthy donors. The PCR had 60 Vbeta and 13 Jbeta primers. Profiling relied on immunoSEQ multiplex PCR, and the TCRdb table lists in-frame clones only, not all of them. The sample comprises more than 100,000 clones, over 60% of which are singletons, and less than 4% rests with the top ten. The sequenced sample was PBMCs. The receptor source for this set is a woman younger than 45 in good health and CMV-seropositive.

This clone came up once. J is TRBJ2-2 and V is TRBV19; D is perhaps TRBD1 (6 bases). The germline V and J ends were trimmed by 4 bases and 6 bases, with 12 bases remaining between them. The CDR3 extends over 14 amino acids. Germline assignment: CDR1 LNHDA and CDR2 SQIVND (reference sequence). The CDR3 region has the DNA TGTGCCAGTAGTACCGGACAGATGGCCGGGGAGCTGTTTTTT. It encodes CASSTGQMAGELFF.

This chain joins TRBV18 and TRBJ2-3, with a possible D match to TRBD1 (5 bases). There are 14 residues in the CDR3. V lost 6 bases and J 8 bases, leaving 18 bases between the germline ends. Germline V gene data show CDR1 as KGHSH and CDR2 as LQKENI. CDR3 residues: CASSPDQGIGTQYF. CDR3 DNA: TGTGCCAGCTCTCCGGACCAGGGTATAGGTACGCAGTATTTT.

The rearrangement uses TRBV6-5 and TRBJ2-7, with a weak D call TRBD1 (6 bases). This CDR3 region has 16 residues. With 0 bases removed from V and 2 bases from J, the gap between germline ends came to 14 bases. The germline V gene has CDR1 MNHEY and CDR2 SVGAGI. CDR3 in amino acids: CASSYSYRAQAYEQYF. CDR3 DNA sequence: TGTGCCAGCAGTTACTCCTACAGGGCGCAAGCCTACGAGCAGTACTTC.

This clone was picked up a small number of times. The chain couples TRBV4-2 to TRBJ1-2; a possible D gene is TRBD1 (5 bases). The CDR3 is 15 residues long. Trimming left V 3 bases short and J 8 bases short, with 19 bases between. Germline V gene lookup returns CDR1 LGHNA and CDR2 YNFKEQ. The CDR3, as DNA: TGTGCCAGCAGCCAGATGGTCCAGGGTACTGGGGGCTACACCTTC. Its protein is CASSQMVQGTGGYTF.

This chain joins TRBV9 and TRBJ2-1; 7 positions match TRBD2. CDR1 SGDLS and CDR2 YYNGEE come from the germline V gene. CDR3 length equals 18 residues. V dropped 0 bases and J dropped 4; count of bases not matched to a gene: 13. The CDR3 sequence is CASSVVPSGVPGYNEQFF. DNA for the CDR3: TGTGCCAGCAGCGTAGTTCCTAGCGGCGTACCTGGGTACAATGAGCAGTTCTTC.

CDR3 coding DNA: TGTGCCTGGAGTGTACAGAGGGCCAGGACTTATAATTCACCCCTCCACTTT. The encoded protein is CAWSVQRARTYNSPLHF. V gene TRBV30 combines with J gene TRBJ1-6; the D is unclear. Germline V gene lookup returns CDR1 GTSNPN and CDR2 SVGIG (reference sequence). Trimming stripped 0 bases from V and 4 bases from J, with 16 bases between. The CDR3 runs to 17 residues.

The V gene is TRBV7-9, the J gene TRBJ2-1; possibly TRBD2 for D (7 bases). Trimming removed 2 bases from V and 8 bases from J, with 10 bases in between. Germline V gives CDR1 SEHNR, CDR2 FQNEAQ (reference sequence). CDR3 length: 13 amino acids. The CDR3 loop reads CASSLWGGDEQFF. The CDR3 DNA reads TGTGCCAGCAGCTTATGGGGGGGCGATGAGCAGTTCTTC.

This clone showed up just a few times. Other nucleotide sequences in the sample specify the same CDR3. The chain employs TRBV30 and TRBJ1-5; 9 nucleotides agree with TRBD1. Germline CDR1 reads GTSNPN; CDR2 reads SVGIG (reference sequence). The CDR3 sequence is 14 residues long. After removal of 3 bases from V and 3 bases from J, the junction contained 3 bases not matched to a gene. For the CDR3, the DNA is TGTGCCTGGAGCGGGACAGGGCCCAATCAGCCCCAGCATTTT. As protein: CAWSGTGPNQPQHF.

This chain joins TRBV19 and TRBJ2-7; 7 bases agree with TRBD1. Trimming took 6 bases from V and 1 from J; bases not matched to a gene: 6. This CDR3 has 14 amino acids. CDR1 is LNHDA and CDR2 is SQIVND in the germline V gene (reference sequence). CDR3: CASSQGTVSYEQYF. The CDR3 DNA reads TGTGCCAGTAGCCAGGGGACAGTGTCCTACGAGCAGTACTTC.

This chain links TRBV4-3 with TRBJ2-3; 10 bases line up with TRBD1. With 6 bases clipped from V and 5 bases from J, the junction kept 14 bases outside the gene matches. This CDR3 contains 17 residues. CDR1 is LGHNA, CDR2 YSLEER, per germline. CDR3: CASRPSPTGGGGDTQYF. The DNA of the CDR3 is TGCGCCAGCAGGCCAAGCCCGACAGGGGGCGGCGGAGATACGCAGTATTTT.

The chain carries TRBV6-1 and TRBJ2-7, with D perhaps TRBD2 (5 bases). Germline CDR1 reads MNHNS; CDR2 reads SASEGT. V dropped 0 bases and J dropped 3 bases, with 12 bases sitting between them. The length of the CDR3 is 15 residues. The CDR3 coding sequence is TGTGCCAGCAGTGAAGCTCGGGGAGATAGCTACGAGCAGTACTTC. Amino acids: CASSEARGDSYEQYF.

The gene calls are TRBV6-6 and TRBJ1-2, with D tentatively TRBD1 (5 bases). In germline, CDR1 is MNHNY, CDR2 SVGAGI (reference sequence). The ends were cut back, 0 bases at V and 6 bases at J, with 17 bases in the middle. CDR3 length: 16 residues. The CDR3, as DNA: TGTGCCAGCAGTTACTCGAGCGGGGCGCGGGTGGATGGCTACACCTTC. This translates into CASSYSSGARVDGYTF.

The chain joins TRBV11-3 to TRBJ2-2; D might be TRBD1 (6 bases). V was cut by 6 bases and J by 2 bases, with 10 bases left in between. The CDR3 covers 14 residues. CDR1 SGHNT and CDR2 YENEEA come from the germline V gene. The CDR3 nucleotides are TGTGCCAGCAGTACCAGGGGTAACACCGGGGAGCTGTTTTTT. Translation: CASSTRGNTGELFF.

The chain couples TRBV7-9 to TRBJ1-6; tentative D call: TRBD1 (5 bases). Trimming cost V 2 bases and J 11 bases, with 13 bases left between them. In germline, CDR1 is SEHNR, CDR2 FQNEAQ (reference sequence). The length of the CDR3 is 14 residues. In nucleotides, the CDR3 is TGTGCCAGCAGCTTATCCGGGGGGAATCCACCCCTCCACTTT. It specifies CASSLSGGNPPLHF.

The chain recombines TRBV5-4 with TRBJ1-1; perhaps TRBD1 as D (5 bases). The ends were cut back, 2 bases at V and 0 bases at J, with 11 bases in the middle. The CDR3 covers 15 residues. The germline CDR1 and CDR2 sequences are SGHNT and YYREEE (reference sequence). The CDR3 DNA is TGTGCCAGCAGCTTTAGGGGCGGGATGAACACTGAAGCTTTCTTT. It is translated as CASSFRGGMNTEAFF.

The CDR3 bases are TGTGCCAGCAGTGGGACAGACACCGGGGAGCTGTTTTTT. Encoded protein: CASSGTDTGELFF. The chain recombines TRBV2 with TRBJ2-2, with D perhaps TRBD1 (6 bases). Germline values: CDR1 SNHLY, CDR2 FYNNEI. The CDR3 is 13 amino acids. The germline V and J ends were trimmed by 4 bases and 3 bases, with 6 bases remaining between them.

CDR3 DNA sequence: TGTGCCAGCAGAGGAGGCCGAATCAACACAGATACGCAGTATTTT. Its protein is CASRGGRINTDTQYF. V usage is TRBV6-6 and J usage is TRBJ2-3; D might be TRBD2 (5 bases). The CDR3 spans 15 residues. V gave up 6 bases and J gave up 2 bases, with 15 bases separating them. In germline, CDR1 is MNHNY, CDR2 SVGAGI (reference sequence).

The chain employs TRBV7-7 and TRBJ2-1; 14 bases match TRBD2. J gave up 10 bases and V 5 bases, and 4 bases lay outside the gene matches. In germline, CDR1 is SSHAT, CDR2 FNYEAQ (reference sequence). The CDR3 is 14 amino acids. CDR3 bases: TGTGCCAGCAGCCCACGGACTAGCGGGGGGGAGCAGTTCTTC. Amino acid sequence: CASSPRTSGGEQFF.

CDR3 region: CASSLRSAGDPHNEQFF. CDR3 DNA sequence: TGTGCCAGCAGCTTAAGGTCGGCAGGGGACCCCCACAATGAGCAGTTCTTC. The chain employs TRBV11-2 and TRBJ2-1, with D perhaps TRBD1 (6 bases). V gave up 2 bases and J gave up 5 bases, with 19 bases separating them. Germline V CDR1 and CDR2: SGHAT, FQNNGV. The CDR3 totals 17 residues.

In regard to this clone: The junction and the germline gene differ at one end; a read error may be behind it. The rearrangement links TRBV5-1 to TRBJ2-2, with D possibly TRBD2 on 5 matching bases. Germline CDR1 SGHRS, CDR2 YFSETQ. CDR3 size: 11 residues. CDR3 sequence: CASRPVRGAVF. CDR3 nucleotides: TGCGCCAGCAGACCAGTCCGGGGAGCTGTTTTT.

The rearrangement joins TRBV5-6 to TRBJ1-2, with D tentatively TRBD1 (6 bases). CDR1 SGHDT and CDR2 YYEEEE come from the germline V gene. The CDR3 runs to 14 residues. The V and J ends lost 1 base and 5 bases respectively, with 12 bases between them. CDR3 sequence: CASSLLAGEYGYTF. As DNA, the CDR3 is TGTGCCAGCAGCTTGCTCGCAGGGGAGTATGGCTACACCTTC.

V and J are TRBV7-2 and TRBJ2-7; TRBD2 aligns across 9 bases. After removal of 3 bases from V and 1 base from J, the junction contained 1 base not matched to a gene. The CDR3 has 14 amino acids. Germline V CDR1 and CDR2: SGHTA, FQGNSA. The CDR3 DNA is TGTGCCAGCAGCTTGACTAGCGGATCCTACGAGCAGTACTTC. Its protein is CASSLTSGSYEQYF.

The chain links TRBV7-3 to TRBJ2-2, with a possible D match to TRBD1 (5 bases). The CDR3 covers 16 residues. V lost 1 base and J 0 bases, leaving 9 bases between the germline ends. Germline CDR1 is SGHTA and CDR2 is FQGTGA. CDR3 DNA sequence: TGTGCCAGCAGCTTAAAAAGCAGGGCGAACACCGGGGAGCTGTTTTTT. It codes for CASSLKSRANTGELFF. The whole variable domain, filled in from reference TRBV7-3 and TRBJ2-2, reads GAGVSQTPSNKVTEKGKYVELRCDPISGHTALYWYRQSLGQGPEFLIYFQGTGAADDSGLPNDRFFAVRPEGSVSTLKIQRTERGDSAVYLCASSLKSRANTGELFFGEGSRLTVL.

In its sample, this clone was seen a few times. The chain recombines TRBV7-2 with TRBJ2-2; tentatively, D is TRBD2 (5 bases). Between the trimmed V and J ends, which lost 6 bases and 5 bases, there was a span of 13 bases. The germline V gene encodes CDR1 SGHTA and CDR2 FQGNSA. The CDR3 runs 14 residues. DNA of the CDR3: TGTGCCAGCAGACTCGTCACGGGGACCGGGGAGCTGTTTTTT. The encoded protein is CASRLVTGTGELFF.

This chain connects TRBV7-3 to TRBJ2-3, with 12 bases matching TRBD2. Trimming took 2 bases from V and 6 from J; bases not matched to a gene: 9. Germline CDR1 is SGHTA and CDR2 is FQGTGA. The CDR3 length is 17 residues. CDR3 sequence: CASSLRTTSGGRDTQYF. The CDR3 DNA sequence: TGTGCCAGCAGCTTACGGACGACTAGCGGGGGAAGGGATACGCAGTATTTT.